This T cell receptor beta chain was profiled in a study of immune heterogeneity within non-small cell lung tumors. Bulk tumor genomic DNA, 600 to 650 ng per sample, was used as template. Several spatially distant biopsies were obtained per primary tumor intraoperatively. Surgery that was curative in intent was performed on patients with untreated, newly diagnosed non-small cell lung cancer. Donor patients had newly diagnosed non-small cell lung cancer and were having surgery with curative intent. Germline assignment: CDR1 LNHNV and CDR2 YYDKDF (reference sequence). The junction had 8 bases not matched to a gene; V was cut back by 4 bases and J by 2 bases. The CDR3 sequence is 16 residues long. It was a multiplex PCR that amplified TCR beta CDR3, with 32 V and 13 J primers. TCRdb itself ran the multiplex PCR reads through MiXCR, one entry per CDR3 protein. This sample has fewer than 25,000 distinct CDR3 sequences; about 26% occur once, and the top ten carry 3.5% to 4.5%.

The V gene is TRBV15, the J gene TRBJ2-5, with 9 positions matching TRBD2. This clonotype was sampled from a man aged 40-55 years with non-small cell lung cancer. Sequenced: lung tumor tissue. The CDR3 reads CATSKSSGASQETQYF. DNA of the CDR3: TGTGCCACCAGCAAATCTAGCGGGGCCTCTCAAGAGACCCAGTACTTC.